The 2 T cell receptor beta chains below were found in one sample sequenced in a study of T cell responses to AZD1222 COVID-19 vaccine. Repertoires were generated with immunoSEQ multiplex PCR, while TCRdb's copy carries only in-frame clones and drops some. Of approximately 140,000 clones detected, about 93% appear once; the ten largest clones hold roughly 4%. Source: peripheral blood, taken 28 days after the second AZD1222 dose. Every receptor here comes from an adult who received the AZD1222 COVID-19 vaccine.

This chain uses TRBV18 with TRBJ1-4; perhaps TRBD1 as D (5 bases). Trimming pared 6 bases from V and 5 bases from J, leaving 16 bases between. The CDR3 length is 15 residues. Germline V gives CDR1 KGHSH, CDR2 LQKENI. In DNA, the CDR3 is TGTGCCAGCTCGCCGAGGGGAGGTCCCAATGAAAAACTGTTTTTT. Translated, it gives CASSPRGGPNEKLFF.

The chain carries TRBV5-6 and TRBJ1-1; D is unresolved. The V gene's germline CDR1 is SGHDT and CDR2 YYEEEE. The CDR3 is 14 residues long. V was pared by 0 bases and J by 5 bases, with 11 bases between. The chain's CDR3 is CASSLGLRRTEAFF. The CDR3 region has the DNA TGTGCCAGCAGCTTGGGACTAAGGAGGACTGAAGCTTTCTTT.